This TCR beta chain was recorded in a study of T cell repertoires in cytomegalovirus infection (dated 2019 in TCRdb). With regard to the full study: The peptide stimulations were aimed at well-studied HLA-B-restricted epitopes as well as recently identified HLA-C-restricted CMV epitopes, whose presentation resists viral immunomodulation. Donor HLA type was relevant to the analysis, because carriage of CMV infection together with the matching HLA type was indicated by public TCR beta signatures.

Sequencing took place on an Illumina HiSeq 1500. TCRdb redid the processing of the public reads, applying fastp at Q25 and MiXCR, and retained in-frame beta chains. Rows merge per CDR3 protein into single entries with the most common DNA and genes. The sample includes about 700,000 distinct CDR3 sequences, with around 30% observed a single time. The ten largest account for 15% to 20% of the sample. Via the germline V gene, CDR1 is MNHEY and CDR2 SVGEGT. V and J are truncated by 3 bases and 5 bases respectively, leaving an intervening sequence of 7 bases. The CDR3, from cysteine to phenylalanine, totals 12 residues. CDR3 DNA is the only sequence kept; it has 36 bases, read in frame from the first base. Overall study outcomes, separate from this receptor: In the ex vivo response, HLA-C-restricted CMV-specific TCR beta clonotypes were dominant, and in two of eight donors the single most frequent clonotype came from this HLA-C-restricted group. In both this cohort and an independent roughly 350-donor cohort, the cumulative frequency of public TCR beta family members distinguished carriers of CMV infection plus the relevant HLA type.

The sample's treatment or condition label, in plain terms: in vitro stimulation with specific CMV peptide epitopes to enrich CMV-specific T cells. This clonotype was picked up many times. The antigen this receptor binds is unknown. Base qualities are missing; no much larger clone stands one base away. This TCR derives from a human donor in good health (CMV status not recorded). Some clones in this sample may be carry-over from other donors' samples. Specimen: cultured PBMCs, collected from culture after CMV antigen stimulation. The sequence links TRBV6-2 or TRBV6-3 to TRBJ1-1; the D segment could be TRBD1, given 5 matching bases. The CDR3 reads CASSYGGTEAFF. At the DNA level, the sequence is TGTGCCAGCAGTTATGGGGGGACTGAAGCTTTCTTT.